Presented here are 9 T cell receptor beta chains from one specimen sequenced in a study of shared clonotypes between healthy human individuals. Produced via immunoSEQ multiplex PCR; TCRdb's table is partial and in-frame only. The sample gives over a million clones, about 80% of which show up once; less than 1.5% is in the top ten. Sequencing was carried out using memory CD4+ T cells sorted from blood. Subset given: CD45RA-negative fraction. These receptors were collected from a man younger than 30 in good health.

This clone occurred once. This sequence joins TRBV14 and TRBJ2-5, with 7 bases lining up with TRBD2. The V gene end was trimmed by 4 bases and the J gene end by 4 bases; junction bases not matched to a gene: 12. CDR1 and CDR2 (germline): SGHDN, FVKESK. The CDR3 has 16 amino acids. This CDR3 is CASSPTKGTKAETQYF. CDR3 sequence (DNA): TGTGCCAGCAGCCCCACAAAGGGGACTAAGGCAGAGACCCAGTACTTC.

This clone has just a few counts. V is TRBV7-2 and J is TRBJ2-7; 8 bases agree with TRBD2. The CDR3 is 14 amino acids. With 4 bases clipped from V and 2 bases from J, the junction kept 4 bases outside the gene matches. The germline gives CDR1 SGHTA, CDR2 FQGNSA. As DNA, the CDR3 is TGTGCCAGCAGCTGGGGACTAGGTCCCTACGAGCAGTACTTC. Protein sequence: CASSWGLGPYEQYF.

The chain combines TRBV6-1 with TRBJ2-3; a possible D gene is TRBD2 (5 bases). Trimming cost V 0 bases and J 3 bases, with 10 bases left between them. In germline, CDR1 is MNHNS, CDR2 SASEGT. There are 15 residues in the CDR3. CDR3 region: CASSEARVGTDTQYF. The DNA of the CDR3 is TGTGCCAGCAGTGAAGCGAGGGTTGGTACAGATACGCAGTATTTT.

The chain employs TRBV9 and TRBJ2-6; the match to TRBD1 covers 7 bases. The CDR3 spans 17 residues. With V trimmed by 0 bases and J by 0 bases, 3 bases remained unmatched. In germline, CDR1 is SGDLS, CDR2 YYNGEE. DNA for the CDR3: TGTGCCAGCAGCGTAGGACAGGGCTACTCTGGGGCCAACGTCCTGACTTTC. As protein: CASSVGQGYSGANVLTF. The variable domain in full, with the rest retrieved from reference TRBV9 and TRBJ2-6, is DSGVTQTPKHLITATGQRVTLRCSPRSGDLSVYWYQQSLDQGLQFLIQYYNGEERAKGNILERFSAQQFPDLHSELNLSSLELGDSALYFCASSVGQGYSGANVLTFGAGSRLTVL.

The chain combines TRBV7-2 with TRBJ1-6; D is ambiguous. The germline V gene encodes CDR1 SGHTA and CDR2 FQGNSA. This CDR3 comprises 14 residues. The V end was cut by 4 bases, the J end by 2 bases, with 6 bases between. CDR3 loop: CASSSSAYNSPLHF. The CDR3 nucleotides read TGTGCCAGCAGCTCCTCTGCCTATAATTCACCCCTCCACTTT.

The chain uses TRBV9 and TRBJ2-1; D possibly uses TRBD1 or TRBD2 (6 bases each). CDR3 length equals 17 residues. The germline V gene encodes CDR1 SGDLS and CDR2 YYNGEE. The ends were cut back, 2 bases at V and 5 bases at J, with 20 bases in the middle. CDR3 coding DNA: TGTGCCAGCAGCGTTTCCTTTCGGGGGCGCGGGGACAATGAGCAGTTCTTC. This gives the protein CASSVSFRGRGDNEQFF.

V gene TRBV7-2 combines with J gene TRBJ1-2; no clear D gene. This CDR3 is 14 amino acids long. Germline CDR1 is SGHTA and CDR2 is FQGNSA. The V end was cut by 1 base, the J end by 0 bases, with 6 bases between. CDR3 DNA sequence: TGTGCCAGCAGCTTAGTGACGGCTAACTATGGCTACACCTTC. It is translated as CASSLVTANYGYTF.

This chain links TRBV29-1 with TRBJ1-2; the match to TRBD1 covers 9 bases. The CDR3 extends over 14 amino acids. CDR1 is SQVTM and CDR2 is ANQGSEA in the germline V gene. V was pared by 1 base and J by 5 bases, with 5 bases of the junction left unmatched. CDR3 amino acids: CSVEGGTGTYGYTF. The CDR3 DNA follows: TGCAGCGTTGAAGGAGGGACAGGGACTTATGGCTACACCTTC. Full variable domain (missing parts from reference TRBV29-1 and TRBJ1-2): SAVISQKPSRDICQRGTSLTIQCQVDSQVTMMFWYRQQPGQSLTLIATANQGSEATYESGFVIDKFPISRPNLTFSTLTVSNMSPEDSSIYLCSVEGGTGTYGYTFGSGTRLTVV.

This sequence joins TRBV5-1 and TRBJ1-5; no definite D call. V dropped 5 bases and J dropped 3 bases, with 9 bases sitting between them. Germline values: CDR1 SGHRS, CDR2 YFSETQ. This CDR3 is built from 13 residues. The CDR3 coding sequence is TGCGCCAGCAGACGGGATCCCAATCAGCCCCAGCATTTT. Amino acid sequence: CASRRDPNQPQHF.